This passage covers 14 T cell receptor beta chains from one sample sequenced in a study of blood T cells in healthy people across ages. Combining a sample-barcoded 5' primer with a J-beta primer mix, a second PCR ran for roughly 6 to 12 cycles. One entry per CDR3 protein results from TCRdb running MiXCR on the 5' RACE reads. In the table there are approximately 960,000 distinct CDR3 sequences, 25% to 30% of which are singletons. These data also featured in a second study, about T cells of mothers and their children.

Sequencing input: blood. The receptors here all came from a middle-aged woman in good health.

Here the CDR3 DNA reads TGTGCCAGCAGCGTAGGGACGTCACCCCTCCACTTT. It specifies CASSVGTSPLHF. The V call is TRBV9, the J call TRBJ1-6; D is undetermined. CDR3 length equals 12 residues. Germline CDR1 is SGDLS and CDR2 is YYNGEE. The V end lost 0 bases, the J end lost 10 bases, and 5 bases lay between the germline ends.

This chain's CDR3 is CASSSYRNTEAFF. The CDR3 coding sequence is TGTGCCAGCAGCTCCTACAGGAACACTGAAGCTTTCTTT. This chain joins TRBV7-3 and TRBJ1-1; D is ambiguous. The germline V and J ends were trimmed by 4 bases and 1 base, with 7 bases remaining between them. Germline V lookup: CDR1 SGHTA, CDR2 FQGTGA. This CDR3 is 13 amino acids long.

This clonotype has a handful of counts. With a much larger clone just one base away, this may be a read error. V and J are TRBV4-1 and TRBJ2-7, with D maybe TRBD1 (6 bases). Germline lookup yields CDR1 MGHRA and CDR2 YSYEKL. The CDR3 is 15 amino acids. The germline V and J ends were trimmed by 1 base and 4 bases, with 14 bases remaining between them. In nucleotides, the CDR3 is TGCGCCAGCAGCCAAGCTAGTGGGGGCTGGTACGAGCAGTACTTC. Its protein product is CASSQASGGWYEQYF.

This chain joins TRBV6-5 and TRBJ2-1; 7 bases align to TRBD2. The germline gives CDR1 MNHEY, CDR2 SVGAGI. There are 15 residues in the CDR3. V lost 1 base, J lost 6 bases, and 6 bases stayed unmatched. The CDR3 here is CASSYFSGYVNEQFF. The CDR3 nucleotides read TGTGCCAGCAGTTACTTTAGCGGGTACGTCAATGAGCAGTTCTTC.

This clonotype was detected a few times. This chain links TRBV12-3 or TRBV12-4 with TRBJ1-5; TRBD1 matches 12 bases. The CDR3 runs 19 residues. J was trimmed by 3 bases and V by 8 bases; bases with no gene match: 17. The CDR3 DNA is TGTGCCAGCGGGCCGGGACAGGGGGCAAACTACGGCGTCAATCAGCCCCAGCATTTT. Protein: CASGPGQGANYGVNQPQHF.

In nucleotides, the CDR3 is TGTGCCAGCAGCTTGGCGCCCCTAGCTAGGGCAGATACGCAGTATTTT. Translating gives CASSLAPLARADTQYF. The chain links TRBV5-8 to TRBJ2-3; a possible D gene is TRBD2 (5 bases). This CDR3 spans 16 amino acids. CDR1 is SGHTS, CDR2 YDEGEE, per germline. Trimming cost V 0 bases and J 4 bases, with 15 bases left between them.

On this clonotype: This sequence may be a read error, since a much larger clone differs from it by one base. V gene TRBV12-3 or TRBV12-4 combines with J gene TRBJ1-5, with 7 nucleotides matching TRBD1. There are 15 residues in the CDR3. V lost 6 bases and J lost 3; bases outside the gene matches: 8. The CDR3 here is CASSWRTGANQPQHF. The CDR3 nucleotides read TGTGCCAGCAGCTGGAGGACAGGAGCCAATCAGCCCCAGCATTTT.

This clonotype was counted a few times. The genes are TRBV27 and TRBJ2-2, with TRBD2 matching over 11 bases. Looked up from germline, CDR1 is MNHEY and CDR2 is SMNVEV (reference sequence). J was trimmed by 7 bases and V by 3 bases; bases with no gene match: 4. This CDR3 spans 15 amino acids. CDR3 DNA sequence: TGTGCCAGCAGTTTGGGGACTAGCGGTATCGGGGAGCTGTTTTTT. Protein product: CASSLGTSGIGELFF.

In its sample, this clonotype was seen many times. The chain carries TRBV28 and TRBJ2-7; D gene unclear. This CDR3 comprises 13 residues. Germline CDR1 MDHEN, CDR2 SYDVKM. V gave up 2 bases and J gave up 4 bases, with 9 bases separating them. The CDR3 bases are TGTGCCAGCAGTTTAGCCCACGTATACGAGCAGTACTTC. This translates into CASSLAHVYEQYF.

This clonotype turned up a few times. The rearrangement joins TRBV12-3 or TRBV12-4 to TRBJ1-1; a possible D gene is TRBD1 (5 bases). The CDR3 loop spans 15 amino acids. The V end was cut by 3 bases, the J end by 2 bases, with 13 bases between. CDR3 amino acids: CASSLAAGSNTEAFF. The CDR3 region has the DNA TGTGCCAGCAGTTTGGCTGCAGGGTCTAACACTGAAGCTTTCTTT.

The sample holds a few counts of this clonotype. The chain combines TRBV30 with TRBJ2-2, with 12 bases matching TRBD1. This CDR3 comprises 18 residues. Germline lookup yields CDR1 GTSNPN and CDR2 SVGIG (reference sequence). V shed 7 bases and J 3 bases; nucleotides not matched to a gene: 15. CDR3 nucleotide sequence: TGTGCCTTTATCTCCGCCGGGACAGGGGGCCTTTACACCGGGGAGCTGTTTTTT. Its protein product is CAFISAGTGGLYTGELFF.

In its sample, this clonotype was seen many times. This rearrangement joins TRBV12-3 or TRBV12-4 to TRBJ1-4, with D possibly TRBD1 on 6 matching bases. This CDR3 comprises 18 residues. The V gene lost 3 bases and the J gene lost 2 bases, with 19 bases spanning the gap. CDR3 nucleotide sequence: TGTGCCAGCAGTTTGGGGGCCGGGAAAAAACGGACTAATGAAAAACTGTTTTTT. Translation: CASSLGAGKKRTNEKLFF.

Notes on this clonotype: The CDR3 does not close with the conserved phenylalanine or tryptophan, likely indicating a read error. This chain joins TRBV29-1 and TRBJ1-1; D ambiguous. Trimming took 4 bases from V and 0 from J, leaving 6 bases between them. The V gene's germline CDR1 is SQVTM and CDR2 ANQGSEA. This CDR3 has 12 residues. Here the CDR3 reads CSVGEMNTEAFV. As DNA, the CDR3 is TGCAGCGTTGGGGAAATGAACACTGAAGCTTTCGTT.

This clonotype came up a few times. This chain links TRBV7-2 with TRBJ1-2, with a possible D match to TRBD1 (5 bases). Germline CDR1 is SGHTA and CDR2 is FQGNSA. The CDR3 covers 15 residues. V lost 2 bases and J 2 bases, leaving 12 bases between the germline ends. Here the CDR3 DNA reads TGTGCCAGCAGCTTAATCGGGGGAAACAACTATGGCTACACCTTC. Its protein product is CASSLIGGNNYGYTF.